This T cell receptor (beta chain) stems from a study of blood T cell repertoires in COVID-19. Looking at the study overall: Whether acute or convalescent, the COVID-19 samples came from the United States, Italy and Spain. The analysed material was cDNA or gDNA that came from T cells, B-cell-depleted T cells, or PBMCs.

CDR3 length: 14 amino acids. With 2 bases clipped from V and 7 bases from J, the junction kept 6 bases outside the gene matches. Germline CDR1 MNHEY, CDR2 SVGAGI. In the original analysis: Amplification of reference gene primers was used by the study to estimate nucleated cell counts. The method was immunoSEQ multiplex PCR; TCRdb's version includes in-frame clones alone and lacks a portion of them. D and trimming were read from the DNA, whereas the V and J calls and clone size are those reported in that table. The data hold about 99,000 clones, with roughly four fifths observed a single time. Sequencing input: peripheral blood. This clonotype was obtained from a man aged 55 to 70 with acute or convalescent COVID-19. The chain combines TRBV6-5 with TRBJ2-7; TRBD1 agrees at 9 bases. The CDR3 DNA follows: TGTGCCAGCAGTTACGAACAGGGGGCGAGGGAGCAGTACTTC. Its protein product is CASSYEQGAREQYF.